This TCR beta chain came from a study of beta chain features in type 1 diabetes (dated by TCRdb to the late 2010s). Looking at the study overall: No differences in mean age, gender distribution, total cell number or subset yield were found between patients and healthy donors. A total of 90 million to 140 million sorted cells were examined across all samples, and RNA yield correlated strongly with the number of cells per subset. In the study, recently diagnosed type 1 diabetes patients and matched healthy donors were compared on the TCRB repertoires of their sorted circulating CD4+ T cell subsets. Whereas all 30 or so donors provided naive and central memory subsets, regulatory and stem cell-like memory subsets were isolated from just 8 patients and about 8 healthy donors. The research as a whole found: The naive, central memory and regulatory TCRB repertoires appeared to resemble one another more closely among patients than among healthy donors. Patients with type 1 diabetes made fewer insertions and deleted more nucleotides at VDJ recombination sites, implying thymic rearrangement abnormalities. Because cDNA was sequenced instead of genomic DNA, highly expressing activated cells could be over-represented, though the groups showed no difference in activation or CD3 levels. A moderate but significant shortening of TCRB CDR3 length was observed in type 1 diabetes patients in all four CD4+ subsets. Shorter templates might have been favored by PCR, but patient and control samples were amplified and corrected together, so both groups would have been affected equally by any skew. Because small numbers of individuals were included in the HLA sub-analyses, any influence of HLA type on TCRB rearrangement was left unresolved.

Comment on this clone: Its antigen specificity is not known. Base qualities are missing; no much larger clone stands one base away.

The High Capacity cDNA Reverse Transcription Kit was used to reverse transcribe all of the isolated RNA, meaning that expressed TCRB transcripts were what got sequenced. Naive, central memory and regulatory T cell samples underwent deep immunoSEQ sequencing, averaging around 3.6 million total reads per sample. Sorted cells were lysed in RLT buffer, and RNA was extracted using DNase-treated RNeasy Micro or Mini kits according to cell number. To prevent cross-contamination, every cell subset was processed on its own, while patient and healthy donor samples were processed together. TCRB sequences were amplified from cDNA with the immunoSEQ multiplex PCR, producing 87-bp fragments spanning the CDR3 region. The amplicons were sequenced using the Illumina HiSeq platform. Under the source paper's analysis protocol: PCR bias was computationally corrected using synthetic template baselines, reads within Hamming distance 2 were collapsed, and singletons that could not be merged were discarded. Reads were aligned against IMGT so that V, D and J genes, CDR3 length and insertions or deletions at six rearrangement sites could be assigned. Within each subset, clonotype counts were normalized to sorted cell number, and only after that were true diversity and Gini coefficients computed with the tcR R package. Repertoire sharing was quantified using the overlap coefficient calculated on TCRB nucleotide sequences. Out-of-frame TCRB sequences from naive cells were analyzed to stand in for the pre-selection repertoire. Not all clones reach the TCRdb copy of this immuneACCESS table, which keeps in-frame sequences only. Checked studies attribute under half of the gap to unresolved V genes and leave the rest unexplained. The V and J calls and clone size were taken over from that table, and D and trimming were inferred from the DNA. The sample table holds approximately 340,000 clones, of which about 15% were seen once. Approximately 0.02% of the sample belongs to the ten largest clones.

A single peripheral blood draw of approximately 100 mL on average was collected from each donor into heparinised tubes. Using a panel that included CD45RO, CCR7, CD25, CD127, CD95 and CD27, naive, central memory, regulatory and stem cell-like memory CD4+ T cells were sorted on a BD FACSAria II. A purity above 95% was achieved for all sorted populations. PBMCs were separated immediately by Lymphoprep density gradient centrifugation and were stained directly, without being cultured. So that batch effects would be minimized, each experiment stained and sorted samples in pairs, pairing one healthy donor with one patient. The germline V gene (reference sequence) gives CDR1 as SGHNT and CDR2 as YYREEE. Here V drops 9 bases and J drops 6 bases, and the junction holds 7 bases not matched to any gene. The CDR3, cysteine through phenylalanine, is 12 amino acids long. Left in the record is the CDR3 DNA by itself, 36 bases read in frame from the first base.

The sample taken for sequencing was naive CD4+ T cells from blood. The sample's cell subset or site, from its label and the paper: true naive CD4+ T cells. This clonotype originated in a woman aged 18-29 years in good health. The chain is encoded by TRBV5-4 joined to TRBJ2-3, with TRBD1 matching 7 junction bases. CDR3 region: CATHRGPDTQYF. Here is the DNA: TGTGCCACCCACAGGGGTCCTGATACGCAGTATTTT.